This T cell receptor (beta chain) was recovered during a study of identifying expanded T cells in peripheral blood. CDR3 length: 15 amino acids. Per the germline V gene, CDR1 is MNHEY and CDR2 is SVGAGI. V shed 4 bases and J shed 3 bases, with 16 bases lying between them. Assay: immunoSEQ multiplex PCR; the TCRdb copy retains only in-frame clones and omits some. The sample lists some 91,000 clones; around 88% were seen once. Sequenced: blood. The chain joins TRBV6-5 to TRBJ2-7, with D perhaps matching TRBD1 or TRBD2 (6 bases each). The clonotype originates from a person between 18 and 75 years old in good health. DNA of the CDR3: TGTGCCAGCAGTTTGGCGGGACAAGCAAACTACGAGCAGTACTTC. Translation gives CASSLAGQANYEQYF.